Shown below are 30 T cell receptor beta chains from a single sample sequenced in a study of T cells in Graves' hyperthyroidism and ophthalmopathy. Amplification of TCR beta CDR3 regions was performed using RNA transcripts as template. A first-round RT-PCR of the TCR CDR3 used the HTBI primer set. A single record per CDR3 protein comes from TCRdb applying MiXCR to the multiplex PCR reads. Among hundreds of thousands of distinct CDR3 sequences listed, under 60% were seen once. Sequencing was done on a sample of peripheral blood or thyroid tissue (not recorded which). The receptors originated from a woman younger than 30 with Graves' hyperthyroidism.

This rearrangement joins TRBV10-2 to TRBJ2-7; no definite D call. The ends were cut back, 4 bases at V and 4 bases at J, with 14 bases in the middle. CDR3 length: 14 residues. The V gene's germline CDR1 is WSHSY and CDR2 SAAADI. The CDR3: CASSGNPRLYEQYF. In DNA, the CDR3 is TGCGCCAGCAGTGGGAACCCCCGTTTGTACGAGCAGTACTTC.

This clonotype has just a few counts. The chain is built from TRBV7-9 and TRBJ2-5; D unresolved. The germline V gene has CDR1 SEHNR and CDR2 FQNEAQ (reference sequence). V was pared by 6 bases and J by 2 bases, with 10 bases between. This CDR3 spans 13 amino acids. This CDR3 reads CASRVTLQETQYF. CDR3 coding DNA: TGTGCCAGCAGGGTGACCTTACAAGAGACCCAGTACTTC.

V is TRBV29-1 and J is TRBJ1-2; 7 bases are shared with TRBD1. V dropped 3 bases and J dropped 2; count of bases not matched to a gene: 3. Per the germline V gene, CDR1 is SQVTM and CDR2 is ANQGSEA. The CDR3 length is 13 residues. The CDR3 here is CSVDKQGNYGYTF. CDR3 nucleotide sequence: TGCAGCGTTGATAAACAGGGGAACTATGGCTACACCTTC.

As to this clonotype: A much larger clone differs from this one at a single base, so this may be a read error. The chain employs TRBV29-1 and TRBJ2-5; D call uncertain. The CDR3 runs 13 residues. Germline CDR1 reads SQVTM; CDR2 reads ANQGSEA. CDR3 protein: CSIEDFVLETQYF. DNA for the CDR3: TGCAGCATTGAAGATTTTGTTCTGGAGACCCAGTACTTC.

The rearrangement links TRBV7-9 to TRBJ2-5; D gene unclear. Germline CDR1 reads SEHNR; CDR2 reads FQNEAQ (reference sequence). V lost 5 bases to trimming and J lost 5 bases, with 15 bases between them. The CDR3 has 14 residues. The CDR3 sequence: CASSPPVDGETQYF. The CDR3 DNA follows: TGTGCCAGCAGCCCTCCGGTTGACGGGGAGACCCAGTACTTC.

This sequence joins TRBV7-9 and TRBJ2-7, with 12 positions matching TRBD1. The V gene's germline CDR1 is SEHNR and CDR2 FQNEAQ (reference sequence). The CDR3 consists of 17 residues. After removal of 5 bases from V and 7 bases from J, the junction contained 15 bases not matched to a gene. CDR3 protein: CASSPRPGTGGYNEQYF. The CDR3 DNA is TGTGCCAGCAGCCCCCGGCCAGGGACAGGGGGCTACAATGAGCAGTACTTC.

By proportion, this clonotype is medium-sized. This chain links TRBV7-9 with TRBJ2-7, with 11 bases fitting TRBD2. CDR1 is SEHNR and CDR2 is FQNEAQ in the germline V gene (reference sequence). The CDR3 is 14 amino acids. V shed 4 bases, J shed 3 bases, and the junction held 2 bases outside the gene matches. DNA of the CDR3: TGTGCCAGCAGCTATAGCGGGAGGGACTACGAGCAGTACTTC. The encoded protein is CASSYSGRDYEQYF.

This clonotype was counted many times. CDR3: CATSRETGQPQHF. The CDR3 region has the DNA TGTGCCACCAGCAGAGAGACTGGTCAGCCCCAGCATTTT. The chain carries TRBV15 and TRBJ1-5; D not resolved. The CDR3 totals 13 residues. Germline CDR1 LNHNV, CDR2 YYDKDF (reference sequence). With 0 bases removed from V and 6 bases from J, the gap between germline ends came to 6 bases.

This clonotype has ten or more counts. The chain has TRBV25-1 and TRBJ1-3, with D possibly TRBD1 on 5 matching bases. Trimming stripped 2 bases from V and 1 base from J, with 6 bases between. CDR1 and CDR2 from the germline V gene are MGHDK and SYGVNS. The length of the CDR3 is 14 residues. CDR3 sequence (DNA): TGTGCCAGCAGTGAACAGGGATCTGGAAACACCATATATTTT. As protein: CASSEQGSGNTIYF.

CDR3 sequence reads: CASSGAWGRSTEAFF. The CDR3 DNA is TGTGCCAGCAGTGGGGCTTGGGGTAGGAGCACTGAAGCTTTCTTT. V usage is TRBV2 and J usage is TRBJ1-1; unclear D gene. The germline V gene encodes CDR1 SNHLY and CDR2 FYNNEI. This CDR3 region has 15 residues. V lost 4 bases and J 4 bases, leaving 16 bases between the germline ends. Filled out from reference TRBV2 and TRBJ1-1, the complete variable domain reads EPEVTQTPSHQVTQMGQEVILRCVPISNHLYFYWYRQILGQKVEFLVSFYNNEISEKSEIFDDQFSVERPDGSNFTLKIRSTKLEDSAMYFCASSGAWGRSTEAFFGQGTRLTVV.

In its sample, this clonotype was seen a few times. The J gene is TRBJ2-5, the V gene TRBV10-3, with D possibly being TRBD1 (6 bases). The CDR3 length is 14 residues. The V end was cut by 11 bases, the J end by 2 bases, with 18 bases between. Germline CDR1 is ENHRY and CDR2 is SYGVKD. DNA of the CDR3: TGTGCCTTACGACCTGACAGGTATCAAGAGACCCAGTACTTC. This encodes CALRPDRYQETQYF.

Comments on this clonotype: The junction departs from germline at one end; a sequencing error may be responsible. The rearrangement links TRBV7-9 to TRBJ2-2; 14 bases line up with TRBD2. The germline gives CDR1 SEHNR, CDR2 FQNEAQ (reference sequence). The CDR3 extends over 17 amino acids. The CDR3 sequence is CASSPGLAGANTGELFF. The CDR3 DNA reads TGCGCCAGCAGCCCGGGACTAGCGGGAGCGAACACCGGGGAGCTGTTTTTT.

With regard to this clonotype: This clone may be a read error of a much larger clone one base away. V is TRBV29-1 and J is TRBJ1-5; unclear D gene. V was clipped by 0 bases and J by 5 bases, with 5 bases between them. The CDR3 extends over 12 amino acids. The germline V gene encodes CDR1 SQVTM and CDR2 ANQGSEA. The CDR3 nucleotides are TGCAGCGTTGAAGATGTGGATCAGCCCCAGCATTTT. Encoded protein: CSVEDVDQPQHF.

As for this clonotype: A much larger clonotype is one base distant, so this may be a read error. The chain combines TRBV29-1 with TRBJ2-7; D is unclear. This CDR3 comprises 11 residues. Germline V gene lookup returns CDR1 SQVTM and CDR2 ANQGSEA. Between the trimmed V and J ends, which lost 2 bases and 6 bases, there was a span of 8 bases. The CDR3 region has the DNA TGCAGCGTTGAAATCCGGACCGAGCAGTACTTC. It encodes CSVEIRTEQYF.

Turning to this clonotype: Mismatch with germline at one junction end may stem from a read error. The rearrangement links TRBV7-3 to TRBJ1-3; no definite D call. In germline, CDR1 is SGHTA, CDR2 FQGTGA. This CDR3 region has 16 residues. CDR3 protein: CASRLNEGADGNTIYF. The DNA for the CDR3 is TGTGCCAGCAGGTTAAATGAGGGCGCAGACGGAAACACCATATATTTT.

The chain combines TRBV25-1 with TRBJ1-4; no firm D call. V lost 6 bases to trimming and J lost 8 bases, with 19 bases between them. Germline V lookup: CDR1 MGHDK, CDR2 SYGVNS. CDR3 length: 15 residues. The CDR3 sequence: CASSPFKGLGEKLFF. DNA for the CDR3: TGTGCCAGCAGCCCGTTTAAGGGCCTTGGCGAAAAACTGTTTTTT.

The rearrangement links TRBV20-1 to TRBJ1-5; D might be TRBD1 (6 bases). V was trimmed by 3 bases and J by 1 base, leaving 10 bases between them. The CDR3 runs 14 residues. In germline, CDR1 is DFQATT, CDR2 SNEGSKA (reference sequence). CDR3 DNA: TGCAGTGCTAGCGACAGGTACAGCAATCAGCCCCAGCATTTT. As protein: CSASDRYSNQPQHF.

The DNA of the CDR3 is TGTGCCAGCAGCCAAGTGTCGGAGAGCTACGAGCAGTACTTC. Translated: CASSQVSESYEQYF. The chain uses TRBV7-3 and TRBJ2-7; no clear D. The CDR3 spans 14 residues. V lost 5 bases, J lost 3 bases, and 14 bases lay in between. CDR1 and CDR2 (germline): SGHTA, FQGTGA.

This clonotype turned up a few times. This chain connects TRBV20-1 to TRBJ1-2; D perhaps matches TRBD1 (5 bases). The germline V gene encodes CDR1 DFQATT and CDR2 SNEGSKA (reference sequence). This CDR3 has 14 amino acids. Trimming pared 1 base from V and 0 bases from J, leaving 9 bases between. CDR3 bases: TGCAGTGCTAGAGGGGGACGAACTAACTATGGCTACACCTTC. Its protein product is CSARGGRTNYGYTF.

On this clonotype: At one of its ends the junction is not consistent with the germline gene, which may arise from a read error. The chain couples TRBV2 to TRBJ2-7; no reliable D call. CDR3 size: 11 residues. CDR1 is SNHLY and CDR2 is FYNNEI in the germline V gene. DNA for the CDR3: TGTGCCAGCAGTGACTTGTACGTGCAGTACTTC. This gives the protein CASSDLYVQYF.

This sequence joins TRBV29-1 and TRBJ1-1; no reliable D call. Trimming cost V 2 bases and J 3 bases, with 10 bases left between them. Germline V gene lookup returns CDR1 SQVTM and CDR2 ANQGSEA. This CDR3 is built from 13 residues. CDR3 DNA sequence: TGCAGCGTTGAACGCCAGGCTGACACTGAAGCTTTCTTT. As protein: CSVERQADTEAFF.

Details on this clonotype: The germline gene is not matched at one end of the junction; a read error may be the cause. The gene calls are TRBV7-9 and TRBJ2-2, with a weak D call TRBD2 (6 bases). The germline CDR1 and CDR2 sequences are SEHNR and FQNEAQ (reference sequence). CDR3 size: 16 residues. The CDR3 DNA sequence: TGCGCCAGCAGCTTGGTTCGGGGGACCTACACCGGGGAGCTGTTTTTT. Its translation is CASSLVRGTYTGELFF.

Points on this clonotype: A junction boundary mismatches the germline segment, possibly from a read error. The chain carries TRBV7-2 and TRBJ2-7; 7 nucleotides agree with TRBD1. The CDR3 length is 14 residues. Looked up from germline, CDR1 is SGHTA and CDR2 is FQGNSA. DNA for the CDR3: TGCGCCAGCAGCCAGGGACAGTACTTTTACGAGCAGTACTTC. It yields the protein CASSQGQYFYEQYF.

The chain uses TRBV29-1 and TRBJ2-7, with D perhaps matching TRBD2 (7 bases). Between the trimmed V and J ends, which lost 2 bases and 1 base, there was a span of 12 bases. Germline V gene sequence: CDR1 SQVTM, CDR2 ANQGSEA. The CDR3 runs 14 residues. The CDR3 DNA reads TGCAGCGTTGAAAGCGGGACAAAGTCCTACGAGCAGTACTTC. This sequence encodes CSVESGTKSYEQYF.

This chain joins TRBV19 and TRBJ1-5; no clear D. Germline V gene sequence: CDR1 LNHDA, CDR2 SQIVND (reference sequence). Trimming removed 5 bases from V and 7 bases from J, with 15 bases in between. The CDR3 is made up of 14 amino acids. CDR3 sequence reads: CASSEDPLGQPQHF. The CDR3 DNA reads TGTGCCAGTAGTGAAGACCCGCTTGGGCAGCCCCAGCATTTT.

In the case of this clonotype: Given a much more abundant clone one base away, this may be a read error. The V call is TRBV6-5, the J call TRBJ1-2, with D tentatively TRBD1 (6 bases). The V gene lost 5 bases and the J gene lost 10 bases, with 11 bases spanning the gap. This CDR3 comprises 11 residues. Per the germline V gene, CDR1 is MNHEY and CDR2 is SVGAGI. CDR3 sequence: CASSRQDDYTF. The CDR3, as DNA: TGTGCCAGCAGTCGACAGGATGACTACACCTTC.

The V gene is TRBV14, the J gene TRBJ1-2; D gene uncertain. V dropped 4 bases and J dropped 6 bases, with 21 bases sitting between them. The CDR3 totals 16 residues. Per the germline V gene, CDR1 is SGHDN and CDR2 is FVKESK. CDR3 sequence (DNA): TGTGCCAGCAGCCCCTGGACGCGAACCCTTTTGGATGGCTACACCTTC. This gives the protein CASSPWTRTLLDGYTF.

CDR3: CASSSHGGSHEQYF. CDR3 DNA sequence: TGTGCCAGCAGCTCCCATGGCGGGAGCCACGAGCAGTACTTC. The chain is built from TRBV7-9 and TRBJ2-7; TRBD2 aligns across 7 bases. In germline, CDR1 is SEHNR, CDR2 FQNEAQ (reference sequence). After removal of 4 bases from V and 5 bases from J, the junction contained 8 bases not matched to a gene. CDR3 size: 14 residues.

V is TRBV5-4 and J is TRBJ1-2, with 7 nucleotides matching TRBD1. V was pared by 2 bases and J by 8 bases, with 6 bases of the junction left unmatched. Looked up from germline, CDR1 is SGHNT and CDR2 is YYREEE (reference sequence). This CDR3 spans 13 amino acids. CDR3 sequence (DNA): TGTGCCAGCAGCTTCCAGGGGGTAGGCGGCTACACCTTC. This gives the protein CASSFQGVGGYTF.

This clonotype was seen more than once but under ten times. V gene TRBV10-3 combines with J gene TRBJ1-3; no clear D. Trimming took off 7 bases at V and 2 bases at J, with 9 bases between the two ends. Germline values: CDR1 ENHRY, CDR2 SYGVKD. CDR3 length equals 13 residues. The CDR3 DNA sequence: TGTGCCATCAAAAAGGAAGCTGGAAACACCATATATTTT. It is translated as CAIKKEAGNTIYF.